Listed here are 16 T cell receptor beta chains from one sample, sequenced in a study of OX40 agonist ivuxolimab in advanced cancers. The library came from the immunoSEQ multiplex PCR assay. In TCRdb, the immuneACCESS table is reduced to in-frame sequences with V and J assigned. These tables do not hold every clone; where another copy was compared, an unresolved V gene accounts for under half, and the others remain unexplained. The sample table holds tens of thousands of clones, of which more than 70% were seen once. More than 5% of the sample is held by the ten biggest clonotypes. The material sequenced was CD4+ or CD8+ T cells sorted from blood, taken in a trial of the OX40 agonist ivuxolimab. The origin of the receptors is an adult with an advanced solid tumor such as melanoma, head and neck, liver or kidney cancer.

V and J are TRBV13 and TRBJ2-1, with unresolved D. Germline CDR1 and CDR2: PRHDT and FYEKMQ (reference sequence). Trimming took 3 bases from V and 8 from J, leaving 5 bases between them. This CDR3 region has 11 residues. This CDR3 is CASSFGDEQFF. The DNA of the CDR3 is TGTGCCAGCAGCTTTGGGGATGAGCAGTTCTTC.

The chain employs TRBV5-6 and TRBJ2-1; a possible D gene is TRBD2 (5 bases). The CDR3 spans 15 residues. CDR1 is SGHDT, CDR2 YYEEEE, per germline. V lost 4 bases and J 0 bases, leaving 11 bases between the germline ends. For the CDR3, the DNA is TGTGCCAGCAGCGTAGGGAGCGTCTCCTACAATGAGCAGTTCTTC. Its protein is CASSVGSVSYNEQFF.

This CDR3 reads CASSLNPGPSDIQYF. For the CDR3, the DNA is TGTGCCAGCAGCTTAAATCCCGGTCCCTCGGACATTCAGTACTTC. The chain joins TRBV11-1 to TRBJ2-4; unclear D gene. There are 15 residues in the CDR3. Germline CDR1 is SGHAT and CDR2 is FQDESV (reference sequence). Trimming cost V 2 bases and J 8 bases, with 16 bases left between them. The variable domain in full, with the rest retrieved from reference TRBV11-1 and TRBJ2-4, is EAEVAQSPRYKITEKSQAVAFWCDPISGHATLYWYRQILGQGPELLVQFQDESVVDDSQLPKDRFSAERLKGVDSTLKIQPAELGDSAMYLCASSLNPGPSDIQYFGAGTRLSVL.

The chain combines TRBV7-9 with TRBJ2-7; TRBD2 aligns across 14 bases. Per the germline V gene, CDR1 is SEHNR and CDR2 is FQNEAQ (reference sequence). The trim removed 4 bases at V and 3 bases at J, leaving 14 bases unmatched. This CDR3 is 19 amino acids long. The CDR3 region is CASSSPPGLAGEGGYEQYF. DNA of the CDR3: TGTGCCAGCAGCTCTCCACCGGGACTAGCGGGAGAGGGGGGCTACGAGCAGTACTTC. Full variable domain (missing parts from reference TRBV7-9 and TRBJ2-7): DTGVSQNPRHKITKRGQNVTFRCDPISEHNRLYWYRQTLGQGPEFLTYFQNEAQLEKSRLLSDRFSAERPKGSFSTLEIQRTEQGDSAMYLCASSSPPGLAGEGGYEQYFGPGTRLTVT.

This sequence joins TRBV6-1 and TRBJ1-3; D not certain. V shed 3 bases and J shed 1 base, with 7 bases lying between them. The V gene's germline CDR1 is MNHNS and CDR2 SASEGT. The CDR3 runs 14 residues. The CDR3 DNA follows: TGTGCCAGCAGTGAGGTGGGGTCTGGAAACACCATATATTTT. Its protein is CASSEVGSGNTIYF.

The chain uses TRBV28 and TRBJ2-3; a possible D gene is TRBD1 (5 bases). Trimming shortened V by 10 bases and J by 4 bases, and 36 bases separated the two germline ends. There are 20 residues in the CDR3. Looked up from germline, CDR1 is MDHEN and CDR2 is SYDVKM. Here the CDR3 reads CATTLSLYLVSGRAADTQYF. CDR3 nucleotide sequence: TGTGCCACCACCCTCAGTTTGTATCTTGTTTCGGGCAGGGCTGCAGATACGCAGTATTTT.

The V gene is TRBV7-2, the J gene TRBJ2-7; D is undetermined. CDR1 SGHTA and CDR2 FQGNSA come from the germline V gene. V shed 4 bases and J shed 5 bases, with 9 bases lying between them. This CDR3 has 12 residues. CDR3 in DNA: TGTGCCAGCAGCTCCCAGCCGCACGAGCAGTACTTC. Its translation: CASSSQPHEQYF.

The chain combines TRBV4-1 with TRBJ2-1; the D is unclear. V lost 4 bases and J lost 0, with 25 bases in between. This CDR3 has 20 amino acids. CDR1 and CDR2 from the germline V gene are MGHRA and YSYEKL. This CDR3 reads CASSPLRMTIQPRSYNEQFF. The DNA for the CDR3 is TGCGCCAGCAGCCCATTGCGTATGACCATTCAGCCCCGCTCCTACAATGAGCAGTTCTTC.

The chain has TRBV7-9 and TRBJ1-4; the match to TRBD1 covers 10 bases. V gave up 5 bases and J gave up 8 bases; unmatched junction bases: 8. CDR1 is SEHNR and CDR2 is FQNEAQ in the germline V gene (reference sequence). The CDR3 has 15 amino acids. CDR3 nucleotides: TGTGCCAGCAGCCGGGGACAGGGGAGGTACGAAAAACTGTTTTTT. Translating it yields CASSRGQGRYEKLFF.

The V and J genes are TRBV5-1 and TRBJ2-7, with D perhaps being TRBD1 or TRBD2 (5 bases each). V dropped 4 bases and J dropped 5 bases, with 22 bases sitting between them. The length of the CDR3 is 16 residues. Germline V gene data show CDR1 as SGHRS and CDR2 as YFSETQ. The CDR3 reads CASSPAWTGAANEQYF. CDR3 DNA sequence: TGCGCCAGCAGCCCCGCGTGGACCGGGGCGGCGAACGAGCAGTACTTC.

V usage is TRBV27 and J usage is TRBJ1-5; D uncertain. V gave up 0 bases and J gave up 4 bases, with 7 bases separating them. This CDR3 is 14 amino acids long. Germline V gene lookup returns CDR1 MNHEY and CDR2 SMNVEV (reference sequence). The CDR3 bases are TGTGCCAGCAGTTTATCGTCCTGGAATCAGCCCCAGCATTTT. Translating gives CASSLSSWNQPQHF.

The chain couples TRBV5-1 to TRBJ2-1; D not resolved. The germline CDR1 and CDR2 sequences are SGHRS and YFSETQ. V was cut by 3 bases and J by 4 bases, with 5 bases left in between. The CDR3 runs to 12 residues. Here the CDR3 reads CASSWNYNEQFF. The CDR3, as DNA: TGCGCCAGCAGCTGGAATTACAATGAGCAGTTCTTC.

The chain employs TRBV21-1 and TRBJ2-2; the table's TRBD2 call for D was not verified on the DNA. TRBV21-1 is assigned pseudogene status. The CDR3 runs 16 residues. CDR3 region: CASSKVYCSNTGELFF. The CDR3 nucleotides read TGTGCCAGCAGCAAAGTTTACTGTTCGAACACCGGGGAGCTGTTTTTT.

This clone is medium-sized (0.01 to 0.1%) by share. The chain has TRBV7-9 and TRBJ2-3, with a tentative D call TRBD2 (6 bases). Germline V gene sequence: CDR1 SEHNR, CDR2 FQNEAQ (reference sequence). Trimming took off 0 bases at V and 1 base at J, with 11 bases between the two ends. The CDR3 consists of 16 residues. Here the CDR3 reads CASSLARSGRTDTQYF. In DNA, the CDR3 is TGTGCCAGCAGCTTAGCGCGGAGCGGGCGCACAGATACGCAGTATTTT. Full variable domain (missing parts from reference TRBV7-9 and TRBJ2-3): DTGVSQNPRHKITKRGQNVTFRCDPISEHNRLYWYRQTLGQGPEFLTYFQNEAQLEKSRLLSDRFSAERPKGSFSTLEIQRTEQGDSAMYLCASSLARSGRTDTQYFGPGTRLTVL.

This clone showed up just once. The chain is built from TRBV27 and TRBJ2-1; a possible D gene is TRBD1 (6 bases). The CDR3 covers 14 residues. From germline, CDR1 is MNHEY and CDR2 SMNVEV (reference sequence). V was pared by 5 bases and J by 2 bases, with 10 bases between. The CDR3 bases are TGTGCCAGCAGTATTAGGGGGACCTACAATGAGCAGTTCTTC. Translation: CASSIRGTYNEQFF.

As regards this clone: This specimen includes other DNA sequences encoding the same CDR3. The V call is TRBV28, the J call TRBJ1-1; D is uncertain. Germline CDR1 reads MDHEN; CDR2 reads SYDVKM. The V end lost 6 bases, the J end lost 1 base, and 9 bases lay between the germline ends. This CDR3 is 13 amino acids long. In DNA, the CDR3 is TGTGCCAGCAGCCTAGGAGGGAACACTGAAGCTTTCTTT. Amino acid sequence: CASSLGGNTEAFF.